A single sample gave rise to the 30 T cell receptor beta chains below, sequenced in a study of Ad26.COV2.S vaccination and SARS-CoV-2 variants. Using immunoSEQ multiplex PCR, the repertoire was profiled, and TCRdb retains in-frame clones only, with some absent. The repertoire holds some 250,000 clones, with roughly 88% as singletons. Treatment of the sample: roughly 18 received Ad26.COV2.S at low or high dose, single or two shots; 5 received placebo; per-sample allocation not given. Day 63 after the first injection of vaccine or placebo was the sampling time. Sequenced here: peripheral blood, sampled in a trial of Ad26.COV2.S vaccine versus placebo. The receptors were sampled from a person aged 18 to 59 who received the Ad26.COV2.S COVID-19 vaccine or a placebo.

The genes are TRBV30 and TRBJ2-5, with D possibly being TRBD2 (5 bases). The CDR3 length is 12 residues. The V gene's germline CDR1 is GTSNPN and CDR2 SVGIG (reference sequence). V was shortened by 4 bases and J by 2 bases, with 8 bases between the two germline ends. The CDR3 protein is CAWNTGQETQYF. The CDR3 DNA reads TGTGCCTGGAACACGGGGCAAGAGACCCAGTACTTC.

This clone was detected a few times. The CDR3 loop reads CASSPPGTGDYNEQFF. As DNA, the CDR3 is TGTGCCAGCAGCCCCCCCGGGACAGGGGATTACAATGAGCAGTTCTTC. This chain links TRBV5-4 with TRBJ2-1; 10 bases agree with TRBD1. The CDR3 extends over 16 amino acids. V trimming: 4 bases; J trimming: 4 bases; junction bases outside the gene matches: 8. The germline CDR1 and CDR2 sequences are SGHNT and YYREEE (reference sequence).

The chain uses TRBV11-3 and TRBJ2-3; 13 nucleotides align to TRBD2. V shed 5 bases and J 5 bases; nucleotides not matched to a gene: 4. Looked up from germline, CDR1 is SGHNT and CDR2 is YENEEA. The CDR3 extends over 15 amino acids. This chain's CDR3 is CASSRGTSGKDTQYF. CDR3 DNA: TGTGCCAGCAGCCGCGGGACTAGCGGGAAAGATACGCAGTATTTT.

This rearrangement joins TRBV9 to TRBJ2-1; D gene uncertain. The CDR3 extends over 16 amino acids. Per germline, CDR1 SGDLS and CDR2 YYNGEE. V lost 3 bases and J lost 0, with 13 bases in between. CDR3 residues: CASSGAEGISYNEQFF. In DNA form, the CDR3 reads TGTGCCAGCAGCGGCGCGGAAGGGATCTCCTACAATGAGCAGTTCTTC.

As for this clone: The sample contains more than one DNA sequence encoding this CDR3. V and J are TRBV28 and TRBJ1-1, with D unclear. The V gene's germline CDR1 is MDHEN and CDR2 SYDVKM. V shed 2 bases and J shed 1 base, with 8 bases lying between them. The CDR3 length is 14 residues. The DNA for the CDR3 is TGTGCCAGCAGTTTAGTGGTGGGGAACACTGAAGCTTTCTTT. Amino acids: CASSLVVGNTEAFF.

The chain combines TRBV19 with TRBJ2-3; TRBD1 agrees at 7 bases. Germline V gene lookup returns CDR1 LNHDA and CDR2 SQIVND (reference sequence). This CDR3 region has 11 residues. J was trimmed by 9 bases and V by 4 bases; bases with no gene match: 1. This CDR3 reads CASSTTGTQYF. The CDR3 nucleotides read TGTGCCAGTAGTACGACAGGGACGCAGTATTTT.

The CDR3 DNA is TGTGCCACCAGAGACAGCAACTATGGCTACACCTTC. It translates to CATRDSNYGYTF. The chain joins TRBV24-1 to TRBJ1-2, with D perhaps matching TRBD1 (5 bases). From germline, CDR1 is KGHDR and CDR2 SFDVKD. V lost 7 bases to trimming and J lost 2 bases, with 7 bases between them. The CDR3 has 12 amino acids.

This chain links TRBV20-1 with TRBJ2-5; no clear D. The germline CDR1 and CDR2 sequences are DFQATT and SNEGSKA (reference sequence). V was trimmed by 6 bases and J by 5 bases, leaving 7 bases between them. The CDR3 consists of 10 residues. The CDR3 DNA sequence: TGCAGTGCAGGAGTCGAGACCCAGTACTTC. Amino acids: CSAGVETQYF.

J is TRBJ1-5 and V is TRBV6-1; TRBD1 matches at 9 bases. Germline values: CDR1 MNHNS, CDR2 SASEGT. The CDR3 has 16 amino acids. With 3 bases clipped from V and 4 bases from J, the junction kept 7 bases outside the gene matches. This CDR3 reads CASSENPGTGNQPQHF. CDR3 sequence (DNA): TGTGCCAGCAGTGAGAATCCCGGGACAGGGAATCAGCCCCAGCATTTT.

The CDR3 region is CAGVGGVYEQYF. CDR3 sequence (DNA): TGTGCCGGCGTCGGGGGCGTTTACGAGCAGTACTTC. V gene TRBV30 combines with J gene TRBJ2-7; possibly TRBD1 or TRBD2 for D (6 bases each). The V and J ends lost 8 bases and 4 bases respectively, with 15 bases between them. This CDR3 has 12 amino acids. CDR1 and CDR2 (germline): GTSNPN, SVGIG (reference sequence).

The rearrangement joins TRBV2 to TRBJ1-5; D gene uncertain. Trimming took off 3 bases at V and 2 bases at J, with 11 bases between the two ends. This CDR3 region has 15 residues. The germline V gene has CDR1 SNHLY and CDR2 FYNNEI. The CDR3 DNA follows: TGTGCCAGCAGTGAGCGGGAATGGGGCAATCAGCCCCAGCATTTT. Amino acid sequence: CASSEREWGNQPQHF. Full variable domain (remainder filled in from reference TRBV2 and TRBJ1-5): EPEVTQTPSHQVTQMGQEVILRCVPISNHLYFYWYRQILGQKVEFLVSFYNNEISEKSEIFDDQFSVERPDGSNFTLKIRSTKLEDSAMYFCASSEREWGNQPQHFGDGTRLSIL.

The CDR3 nucleotides are TGTGCCAGCAGTTTAGGGGGAGTGACTGAAGCTTTCTTT. Translation: CASSLGGVTEAFF. The chain recombines TRBV28 with TRBJ1-1; possible D gene TRBD1, 5 bases. The CDR3 covers 13 residues. V lost 2 bases and J lost 5, with 9 bases in between. Germline V gives CDR1 MDHEN, CDR2 SYDVKM.

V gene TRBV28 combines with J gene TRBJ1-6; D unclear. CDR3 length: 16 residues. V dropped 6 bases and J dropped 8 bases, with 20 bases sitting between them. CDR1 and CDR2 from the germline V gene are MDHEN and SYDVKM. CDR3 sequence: CASSSPARPKDSPLHF. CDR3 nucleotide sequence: TGTGCCAGCAGCTCTCCGGCCCGACCCAAGGATTCACCCCTCCACTTT.

The CDR3 DNA reads as TGCGCCAGCATACTGAGCTCCTACAATGAGCAGTTCTTC. Amino acid sequence: CASILSSYNEQFF. This chain uses TRBV10-2 with TRBJ2-1; D not resolved. V was shortened by 7 bases and J by 0 bases, with 7 bases between the two germline ends. CDR1 is WSHSY and CDR2 is SAAADI in the germline V gene. CDR3 length: 13 amino acids.

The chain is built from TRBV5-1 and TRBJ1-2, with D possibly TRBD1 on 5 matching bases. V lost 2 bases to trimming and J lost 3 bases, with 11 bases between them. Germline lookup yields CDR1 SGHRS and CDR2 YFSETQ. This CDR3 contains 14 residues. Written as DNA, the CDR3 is TGCGCCAGCAGCTTCCGGGGCGCGGACTATGGCTACACCTTC. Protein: CASSFRGADYGYTF.

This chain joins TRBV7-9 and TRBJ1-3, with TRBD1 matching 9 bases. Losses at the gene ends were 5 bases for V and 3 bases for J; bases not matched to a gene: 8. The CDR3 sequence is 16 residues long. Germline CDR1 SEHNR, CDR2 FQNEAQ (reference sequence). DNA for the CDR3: TGTGCCAGCAGCCTACAGGGGGCGGTTCGTGGAAACACCATATATTTT. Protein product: CASSLQGAVRGNTIYF.

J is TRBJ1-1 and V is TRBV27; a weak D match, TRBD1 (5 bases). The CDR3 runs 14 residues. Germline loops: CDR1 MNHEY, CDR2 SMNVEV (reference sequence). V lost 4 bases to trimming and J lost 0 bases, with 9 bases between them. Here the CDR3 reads CASSSRAMNTEAFF. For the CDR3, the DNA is TGTGCCAGCAGTTCCAGGGCCATGAACACTGAAGCTTTCTTT.

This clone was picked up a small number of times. The CDR3 region has the DNA TGTGCCAGCAACGCCGGGACAACCTCCTACAATGAGCAGTTCTTC. Its translation is CASNAGTTSYNEQFF. The V and J genes are TRBV6-5 and TRBJ2-1; a possible D gene is TRBD1 (6 bases). This CDR3 is built from 15 residues. Germline V gives CDR1 MNHEY, CDR2 SVGAGI. The V end was cut by 7 bases, the J end by 0 bases, with 13 bases between.

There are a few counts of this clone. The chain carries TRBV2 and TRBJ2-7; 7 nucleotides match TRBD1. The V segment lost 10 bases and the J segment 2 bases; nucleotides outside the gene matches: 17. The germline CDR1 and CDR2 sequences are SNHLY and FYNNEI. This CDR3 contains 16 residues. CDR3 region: CATLTWDSLSPYEQYF. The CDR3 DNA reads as TGTGCCACCTTAACCTGGGACAGCCTAAGTCCCTACGAGCAGTACTTC.

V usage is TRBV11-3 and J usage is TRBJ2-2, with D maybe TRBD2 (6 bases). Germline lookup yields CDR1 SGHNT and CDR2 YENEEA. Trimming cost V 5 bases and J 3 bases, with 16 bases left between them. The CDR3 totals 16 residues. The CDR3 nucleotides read TGTGCCAGCAGCCCCGGAGGGCTGGAGGACACCGGGGAGCTGTTTTTT. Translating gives CASSPGGLEDTGELFF.

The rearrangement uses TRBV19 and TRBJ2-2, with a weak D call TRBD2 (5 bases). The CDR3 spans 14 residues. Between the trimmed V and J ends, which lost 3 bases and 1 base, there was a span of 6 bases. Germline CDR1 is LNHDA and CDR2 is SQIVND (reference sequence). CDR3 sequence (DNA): TGTGCCAGTAGTATCGAGGGGAACACCGGGGAGCTGTTTTTT. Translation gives CASSIEGNTGELFF.

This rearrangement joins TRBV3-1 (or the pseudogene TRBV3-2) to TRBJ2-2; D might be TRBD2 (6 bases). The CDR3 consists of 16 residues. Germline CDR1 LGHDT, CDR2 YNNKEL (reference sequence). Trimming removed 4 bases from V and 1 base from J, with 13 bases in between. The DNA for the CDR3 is TGTGCCAGCAGCCGTGTCGGCGGGATGAACACCGGGGAGCTGTTTTTT. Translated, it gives CASSRVGGMNTGELFF.

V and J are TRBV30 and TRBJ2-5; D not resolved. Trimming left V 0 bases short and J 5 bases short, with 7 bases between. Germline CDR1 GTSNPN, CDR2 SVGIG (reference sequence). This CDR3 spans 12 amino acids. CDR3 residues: CAWSVGRETQYF. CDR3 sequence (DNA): TGTGCCTGGAGTGTCGGCCGGGAGACCCAGTACTTC.

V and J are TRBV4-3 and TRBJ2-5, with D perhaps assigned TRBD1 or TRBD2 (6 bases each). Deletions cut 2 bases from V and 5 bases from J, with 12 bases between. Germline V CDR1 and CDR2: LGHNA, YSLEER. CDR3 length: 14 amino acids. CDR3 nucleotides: TGCGCCAGCAGCCAAAATCGGGGGCCGGAGACCCAGTACTTC. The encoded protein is CASSQNRGPETQYF.

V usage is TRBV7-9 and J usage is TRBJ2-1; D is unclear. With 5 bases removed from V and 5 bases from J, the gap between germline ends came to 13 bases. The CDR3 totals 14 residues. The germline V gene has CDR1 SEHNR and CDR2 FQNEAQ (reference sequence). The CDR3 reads CASSPKPVNNEQFF. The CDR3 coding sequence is TGTGCCAGCAGCCCAAAACCAGTCAACAATGAGCAGTTCTTC.

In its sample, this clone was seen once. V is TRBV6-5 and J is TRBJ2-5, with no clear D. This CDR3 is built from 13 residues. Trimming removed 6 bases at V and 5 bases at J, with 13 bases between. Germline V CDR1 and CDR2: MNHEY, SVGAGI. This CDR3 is CASSPTGWETQYF. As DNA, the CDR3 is TGTGCCAGCAGCCCCACGGGTTGGGAGACCCAGTACTTC.

The DNA for the CDR3 is TGTGCCAGCAGGGATTCGGGGATCAATCAGCCCCAGCATTTT. Its protein product is CASRDSGINQPQHF. The gene calls are TRBV28 and TRBJ1-5, with D hard to call. Germline-derived CDR1 and CDR2 are MDHEN and SYDVKM. Trimming stripped 6 bases from V and 3 bases from J, with 12 bases between. The CDR3 contains 14 residues. The complete variable domain, with remaining parts taken from reference TRBV28 and TRBJ1-5, reads DVKVTQSSRYLVKRTGEKVFLECVQDMDHENMFWYRQDPGLGLRLIYFSYDVKMKEKGDIPEGYSVSREKKERFSLILESASTNQTSMYLCASRDSGINQPQHFGDGTRLSIL.

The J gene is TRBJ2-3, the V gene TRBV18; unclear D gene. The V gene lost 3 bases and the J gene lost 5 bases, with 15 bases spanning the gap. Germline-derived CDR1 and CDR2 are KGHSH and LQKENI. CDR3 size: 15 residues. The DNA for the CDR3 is TGTGCCAGCTCACCCCGGGCCTGGGGATTAGATACGCAGTATTTT. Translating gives CASSPRAWGLDTQYF.

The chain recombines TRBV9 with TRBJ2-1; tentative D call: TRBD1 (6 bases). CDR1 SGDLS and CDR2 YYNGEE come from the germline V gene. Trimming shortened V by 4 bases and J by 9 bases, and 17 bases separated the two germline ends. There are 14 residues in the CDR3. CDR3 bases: TGTGCCAGCAGCTCGACTTACAGGGCTGGTGAGCAGTTCTTC. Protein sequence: CASSSTYRAGEQFF.

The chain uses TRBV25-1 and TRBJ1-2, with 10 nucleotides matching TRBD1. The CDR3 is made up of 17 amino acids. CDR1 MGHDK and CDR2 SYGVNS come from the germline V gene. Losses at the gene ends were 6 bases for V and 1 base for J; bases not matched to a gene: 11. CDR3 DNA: TGTGCCAGCAGCGAACTGACTTGGACAGGGGGTAACTATGGCTACACCTTC. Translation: CASSELTWTGGNYGYTF.